A selection of T cell receptor beta chains follows, all from one sample in a study of early T cells in non-severe SARS-CoV-2 infection. TCRdb ran MiXCR on the 5' RACE reads and lists one entry per CDR3 protein. In the table there are 80,000 or so distinct CDR3 sequences, over 9% of which are singletons. Source: whole blood, taken at baseline. The receptors originated from an adult who was a healthcare worker with PCR-confirmed SARS-CoV-2 infection or an uninfected control (not recorded which). Both conserved end residues are part of each CDR3. The order of the fields is clone size, J gene, D gene, V gene, CDR3 protein, CDR3 DNA. The D gene is left open where the match is weak. Not every row has a clone size; where given, it reads once, few, many or a size class.

many TRBJ2-2 - TRBV6-4 CASSSGGELFF TGTGCCAGCAGTTCGGGCGGGGAGCTGTTTTTT
- TRBJ2-1 TRBD1 TRBV15 CATSRSKTGDPRLSIYNEQFF TGTGCCACCAGCAGGTCGAAGACAGGGGACCCCCGATTGTCAATATACAATGAGCAGTTCTTC
many TRBJ1-1 - TRBV27 CASSLGAEAFF TGTGCCAGCAGTTTAGGGGCTGAAGCTTTCTTT
few TRBJ2-1 - TRBV12-3/TRBV12-4 CASSFGTTQFF TGTGCCAGCAGTTTCGGGACCACGCAGTTCTTC
- TRBJ2-3 - TRBV7-2 CASSSGTSTDTQYF TGTGCCAGCAGCTCCGGGACTAGCACAGATACGCAGTATTTT
few TRBJ2-7 - TRBV9 CASSPDLYASYEQYF TGTGCCAGCAGCCCCGACCTTTACGCTTCCTACGAGCAGTACTTC
- TRBJ2-7 - TRBV6-2/TRBV6-3 CASSYSTLTSYEQYF TGTGCCAGCAGTTACTCGACACTGACATCCTACGAGCAGTACTTC
- TRBJ1-2 - TRBV5-6 CASSLVSGYNDGYTF TGTGCCAGCAGCTTGGTCTCGGGATATAATGATGGCTACACCTTC
- TRBJ2-1 - TRBV27 CASTTRDTEKPYNEQFF TGTGCCAGCACCACGCGGGATACAGAAAAGCCCTATAATGAGCAGTTCTTC
few TRBJ2-1 TRBD2 TRBV11-2 CASRRGGGASASSEQFF TGTGCCAGCAGGCGTGGGGGAGGGGCCTCAGCGTCATCCGAGCAGTTCTTC
few TRBJ2-3 TRBD2 TRBV20-1 CSARGDGLAGSTDTQYF TGCAGTGCTAGAGGAGACGGACTAGCGGGGAGCACAGATACGCAGTATTTT
many TRBJ1-1 - TRBV4-3 CASTETPGAPNEAFF TGCGCCAGCACCGAAACCCCGGGAGCCCCAAATGAAGCTTTCTTT
- TRBJ2-1 TRBD2 TRBV2 CASRPRTSGGSGQFF TGTGCCAGTCGCCCCCGGACTAGCGGGGGATCAGGGCAGTTCTTC
- TRBJ1-6 - TRBV4-3 CASSVARGNSPLHF TGCGCCAGTTCCGTAGCGCGGGGGAATTCACCCCTCCACTTT
- TRBJ1-2 TRBD1 TRBV5-1 CASSEGQNYGYTF TGCGCCAGCAGCGAGGGACAGAACTATGGCTACACCTTC
few TRBJ1-1 - TRBV9 CASSSQSSEAFF TGTGCCAGCAGCTCACAGTCCTCTGAAGCTTTCTTT
- TRBJ2-3 - TRBV12-3/TRBV12-4 CASSLIGSSTDTQYF TGTGCCAGCAGTTTAATCGGATCTAGCACAGATACGCAGTATTTT
few TRBJ1-2 - TRBV7-6 CASSLMRGRNHYGYTF TGTGCCAGCAGCTTAATGAGGGGTCGAAACCACTATGGCTACACCTTC
- TRBJ2-7 - TRBV29-1 CSVENVQYF TGCAGCGTTGAGAACGTTCAGTACTTC
many TRBJ2-5 TRBD2 TRBV6-4 CASSESPGLGTETQYF TGTGCCAGCAGTGAATCCCCGGGACTAGGAACGGAGACCCAGTACTTC
- TRBJ2-7 TRBD2 TRBV20-1 CSARGRGGASYEQYF TGCAGTGCTAGAGGCCGCGGGGGGGCCTCCTACGAGCAGTACTTC
- TRBJ2-7 - TRBV28 CATISGGEQYF TGTGCTACAATCTCCGGAGGCGAGCAGTACTTC
many TRBJ2-1 - TRBV29-1 CSQGRGADNEQFF TGCAGCCAGGGGAGGGGGGCGGACAATGAGCAGTTCTTC
- TRBJ2-5 - TRBV4-3 CASSQAYLGTQYF TGCGCCAGCAGCCAAGCCTATTTGGGGACCCAGTACTTC
once TRBJ1-1 - TRBV6-2/TRBV6-3 CASSYRTGGEAFF TGTGCCAGCAGTTATCGGACGGGCGGTGAAGCTTTCTTT
many TRBJ2-1 - TRBV6-6 CASSPFSDEQFF TGTGCCAGCAGTCCCTTCTCGGATGAGCAGTTCTTC
few TRBJ2-1 - TRBV7-2 CASSLQEGIYNEQFF TGTGCCAGCAGCTTACAGGAGGGGATCTACAATGAGCAGTTCTTC
few TRBJ1-2 - TRBV25-1 CASSQPGMRYGYTF TGTGCCAGCAGCCAACCAGGCATGAGATATGGCTACACCTTC
- TRBJ2-3 TRBD2 TRBV12-3/TRBV12-4 CASSSWGGGYTQYF TGTGCCAGCAGTTCCTGGGGGGGAGGATATACGCAGTATTTT
many TRBJ2-1 TRBD1 TRBV19 CASRRRGTGDYNEQFF TGTGCCAGTAGGAGAAGAGGGACAGGCGACTACAATGAGCAGTTCTTC
- TRBJ2-6 - TRBV25-1 CASSGDTTWANVLTF TGTGCCAGCAGTGGCGATACCACCTGGGCCAACGTCCTGACTTTC
many TRBJ1-4 - TRBV9 CASSVSTSTNEKLFF TGTGCCAGCAGCGTTTCGACTTCAACTAATGAAAAACTGTTTTTT
few TRBJ2-5 - TRBV7-2 CASSWGDSGRETQYF TGTGCCAGCAGCTGGGGCGATTCTGGGAGGGAGACCCAGTACTTC
- TRBJ2-2 - TRBV27 CASTQDRVSGELFF TGTGCCAGCACCCAGGACAGAGTGAGCGGGGAGCTGTTTTTT
- TRBJ2-7 - TRBV19 CASSDGSGYEQYF TGTGCCAGTAGTGACGGGTCTGGATACGAGCAGTACTTC
- TRBJ2-3 TRBD2 TRBV14 CASSRRLAESTDTQYF TGTGCCAGCAGCCGCAGACTAGCGGAAAGCACAGATACGCAGTATTTT
few TRBJ1-1 - TRBV28 CASSLGDYEAFF TGTGCCAGCAGTTTGGGGGATTATGAAGCTTTCTTT
- TRBJ2-7 - TRBV20-1 CSASRDGYSYEQYF TGCAGTGCCTCTCGGGACGGGTACTCCTACGAGCAGTACTTC
many TRBJ2-1 TRBD2 TRBV5-1 CASSLIVGREGNEQFF TGCGCCAGCAGCTTGATTGTAGGCAGGGAGGGGAATGAGCAGTTCTTC
many TRBJ2-3 - TRBV7-2 CASSFGPGVGTDTQYF TGTGCCAGCAGCTTCGGTCCAGGGGTAGGCACAGATACGCAGTATTTT
few TRBJ2-7 TRBD1 TRBV18 CASSPRDRNSYEQYF TGTGCCAGCTCACCAAGGGACAGAAACTCCTACGAGCAGTACTTC
few TRBJ2-3 - TRBV12-3/TRBV12-4 CASSEDGSTDTQYF TGTGCCAGCAGTGAGGACGGCAGCACAGATACGCAGTATTTT
few TRBJ2-7 TRBD2 TRBV6-5 CASRASGGHEQYF TGTGCCAGCCGGGCTAGCGGGGGCCACGAGCAGTACTTC
- TRBJ2-2 TRBD1 TRBV28 CASSSPGQGISGELFF TGTGCCAGCAGTTCACCGGGACAGGGTATTTCCGGGGAGCTGTTTTTT
few TRBJ2-7 TRBD1 TRBV20-1 CSAPRDRGNEQYF TGCAGTGCCCCCCGGGACAGGGGAAACGAGCAGTACTTC
few TRBJ2-3 - TRBV4-2 CASSQGLRPDTQYF TGTGCCAGCAGCCAGGGTCTTCGACCAGATACGCAGTATTTT
- TRBJ1-1 - TRBV11-2 CTSKYRDENTEAFF TGTACCAGCAAATACAGGGATGAGAACACTGAAGCTTTCTTT
few TRBJ2-1 TRBD1 TRBV6-5 CASRDRGNNEQFF TGTGCCAGCAGGGACAGGGGGAACAATGAGCAGTTCTTC
many TRBJ2-1 - TRBV20-1 CSAPRWNNEQFF TGCAGTGCTCCTAGGTGGAACAATGAGCAGTTCTTC